This T cell receptor (beta chain) was sequenced for a study of patients and donors after allogeneic stem cell transplantation. One entry per CDR3 protein, called by TCRdb with MiXCR from the RT-PCR reads. Here the sample spans 900,000 to 1,000,000 distinct CDR3 sequences, about 20% being singletons. The CDR3 has 17 amino acids. With V trimmed by 4 bases and J by 0 bases, 6 bases remained unmatched. Germline-derived CDR1 and CDR2 are SGHRS and YFSETQ. V and J are TRBV5-1 and TRBJ2-2; 10 bases align to TRBD2. The source material was blood, either unsorted or a sorted T cell fraction (not recorded which). The sequence was collected from a human donor who was either an allogeneic HSCT recipient or a stem cell or donor lymphocyte infusion donor (not recorded which). It is not recorded whose cells these are; they may come from a transplant donor. The chain's CDR3 is CASSPGLAAANTGELFF. The CDR3 DNA reads TGCGCCAGCAGCCCAGGACTAGCGGCCGCGAACACCGGGGAGCTGTTTTTT.